Below, 18 T cell receptor beta chains from the same sample are listed, as sequenced in a study of cytomegalovirus exposure and HLA in healthy donors. The PCR had 60 Vbeta and 13 Jbeta primers. The data were produced by immunoSEQ multiplex PCR, yet TCRdb's version contains in-frame clones alone and is incomplete. The table shows some 200,000 clones, with roughly 13% occurring only once. The sample comprised PBMCs. These TCRs come from a middle-aged man in good health and CMV-seropositive.

This clone has more than one count but fewer than ten. The chain employs TRBV18 and TRBJ1-1; 7 bases align to TRBD1. The germline gives CDR1 KGHSH, CDR2 LQKENI. This CDR3 is 14 amino acids long. The junction had 7 bases not matched to a gene; V was cut back by 4 bases and J by 5 bases. CDR3 amino acids: CASSRTEGATEAFF. DNA of the CDR3: TGTGCCAGCTCACGCACCGAGGGGGCAACTGAAGCTTTCTTT.

This clone was counted a few times. The chain recombines TRBV5-8 with TRBJ2-5, with 7 bases matching TRBD2. Germline CDR1 reads SGHTS; CDR2 reads YDEGEE. V trimming: 1 base; J trimming: 5 bases; junction bases outside the gene matches: 5. CDR3 length: 14 residues. The CDR3 loop is CASSLSTRGETQYF. As DNA, the CDR3 is TGTGCCAGCAGCTTGAGTACGCGGGGGGAGACCCAGTACTTC.

The chain couples TRBV5-6 to TRBJ2-7; no definite D call. The CDR3 has 15 residues. V was clipped by 4 bases and J by 0 bases, with 14 bases between them. Germline V CDR1 and CDR2: SGHDT, YYEEEE. The DNA for the CDR3 is TGTGCCAGCAGCCCCGCCGAGTGGAGCTCCTACGAGCAGTACGTC. As protein: CASSPAEWSSYEQYV.

This chain joins TRBV6-5 and TRBJ2-3; D not resolved. This CDR3 has 11 residues. Germline CDR1 is MNHEY and CDR2 is SVGAGI. Trimming left V 6 bases short and J 7 bases short, with 8 bases between. CDR3 coding DNA: TGTGCCAGCAGATCCACTTATACGCAGTATTTT. It is translated as CASRSTYTQYF.

The chain is built from TRBV13 and TRBJ2-1, with D perhaps matching TRBD2 (6 bases). The CDR3 covers 15 residues. Germline loops: CDR1 PRHDT, CDR2 FYEKMQ (reference sequence). Trimming removed 8 bases at V and 0 bases at J, with 14 bases between. Here the CDR3 reads CASRMAGSSYNEQFF. The CDR3 nucleotides read TGTGCCAGCCGAATGGCGGGGAGCTCCTACAATGAGCAGTTCTTC.

The chain links TRBV2 to TRBJ1-1; D ambiguous. The germline gives CDR1 SNHLY, CDR2 FYNNEI. The CDR3 consists of 14 residues. The V gene lost 4 bases and the J gene lost 1 base, with 10 bases spanning the gap. The CDR3 reads CASSGDPGNTEAFF. The CDR3 DNA sequence: TGTGCCAGCAGTGGAGACCCGGGGAACACTGAAGCTTTCTTT.

This clone turned up a few times. The chain has TRBV28 and TRBJ2-3, with 11 bases lining up with TRBD2. The CDR3 extends over 14 amino acids. Germline V gene lookup returns CDR1 MDHEN and CDR2 SYDVKM. The V gene end was trimmed by 10 bases and the J gene end by 4 bases; junction bases not matched to a gene: 7. The CDR3 DNA reads as TGTGCCAACTTGACTAGCGGGGAGTCAGATACGCAGTATTTT. Its translation: CANLTSGESDTQYF.

The rearrangement joins TRBV7-3 to TRBJ2-1, with 7 nucleotides matching TRBD1. The ends lost 5 bases at V and 4 bases at J; junction bases unmatched: 11. Germline V gives CDR1 SGHTA, CDR2 FQGTGA. This CDR3 has 16 residues. The CDR3 is CASSQEGAVMYNEQFF. The CDR3 coding sequence is TGTGCCAGCAGCCAAGAGGGGGCCGTCATGTACAATGAGCAGTTCTTC.

This clone has only a few counts. The CDR3 nucleotides read TGTGCTAGTGGCCTCGTACTGGGACAGGGGAAAGTAGAGACCCAGTACTTC. Translation: CASGLVLGQGKVETQYF. V is TRBV12-5 and J is TRBJ2-5, with 10 bases aligning to TRBD1. The CDR3 totals 17 residues. With V trimmed by 6 bases and J by 4 bases, 14 bases remained unmatched. CDR1 and CDR2 (germline): LGHNT, FRNRAP.

This chain links TRBV11-2 with TRBJ1-4; 7 positions agree with TRBD1. The V segment lost 5 bases and the J segment 7 bases; nucleotides outside the gene matches: 10. The CDR3 covers 15 residues. The germline CDR1 and CDR2 sequences are SGHAT and FQNNGV. CDR3 region: CASSINRGLGEKLFF. CDR3 DNA: TGTGCCAGCAGCATCAACAGGGGTCTCGGTGAAAAACTGTTTTTT. The full variable domain, its missing parts supplied by reference TRBV11-2 and TRBJ1-4, is EAGVAQSPRYKIIEKRQSVAFWCNPISGHATLYWYQQILGQGPKLLIQFQNNGVVDDSQLPKDRFSAERLKGVDSTLKIQPAKLEDSAVYLCASSINRGLGEKLFFGSGTQLSVL.

The chain carries TRBV5-1 and TRBJ1-1, with 7 bases that match TRBD1. The V segment lost 0 bases and the J segment 5 bases; nucleotides outside the gene matches: 4. CDR1 and CDR2 from the germline V gene are SGHRS and YFSETQ. There are 14 residues in the CDR3. For the CDR3, the DNA is TGCGCCAGCAGCTTGGCACAGGGGAAAACTGAAGCTTTCTTT. Amino acid sequence: CASSLAQGKTEAFF. Complete variable domain (other parts from reference TRBV5-1 and TRBJ1-1): KAGVTQTPRYLIKTRGQQVTLSCSPISGHRSVSWYQQTPGQGLQFLFEYFSETQRNKGNFPGRFSGRQFSNSRSEMNVSTLELGDSALYLCASSLAQGKTEAFFGQGTRLTVV.

This clone was recorded a few times. The chain is built from TRBV5-4 and TRBJ1-2; D might be TRBD1 (6 bases). CDR3 size: 15 residues. The V end lost 4 bases, the J end lost 6 bases, and 19 bases lay between the germline ends. CDR1 is SGHNT and CDR2 is YYREEE in the germline V gene (reference sequence). The CDR3, as DNA: TGTGCCAGCAGCGCTAAAGCCGGGACACTTCATGGCTACACCTTC. It is translated as CASSAKAGTLHGYTF.

This clone was seen a few times. CDR3 in amino acids: CASSLGAGPWSYGYTF. Written as DNA, the CDR3 is TGTGCCAGCAGCTTGGGGGCGGGACCATGGAGCTATGGCTACACCTTC. This chain connects TRBV5-6 to TRBJ1-2; D possibly corresponds to TRBD1 (5 bases). The CDR3 runs to 16 residues. The V gene's germline CDR1 is SGHDT and CDR2 YYEEEE. V shed 0 bases and J shed 4 bases, with 16 bases lying between them.

The V gene is TRBV19, the J gene TRBJ2-3; D gene uncertain. The CDR3 length is 13 residues. Germline V gives CDR1 LNHDA, CDR2 SQIVND (reference sequence). V lost 6 bases, J lost 3 bases, and 10 bases lay in between. This chain's CDR3 is CASSPPETDTQYF. DNA for the CDR3: TGTGCCAGTAGCCCACCGGAGACAGATACGCAGTATTTT.

This clone was detected only a few times. The chain combines TRBV6-5 with TRBJ1-1; 7 positions match TRBD1. V dropped 6 bases and J dropped 1; count of bases not matched to a gene: 5. The germline gives CDR1 MNHEY, CDR2 SVGAGI. The CDR3 totals 14 residues. CDR3 coding DNA: TGTGCCAGCAGCCCGGGGACAGCGAACACTGAAGCTTTCTTT. Translation: CASSPGTANTEAFF.

The rearrangement joins TRBV7-6 to TRBJ2-2; 7 bases align to TRBD1. The germline CDR1 and CDR2 sequences are SGHVS and FNYEAQ. The V gene end was trimmed by 4 bases and the J gene end by 1 base; junction bases not matched to a gene: 0. The length of the CDR3 is 14 residues. As DNA, the CDR3 is TGTGCCAGCAGCTGGGACAGGAACACCGGGGAGCTGTTTTTT. This codes for CASSWDRNTGELFF.

The V call is TRBV7-2, the J call TRBJ1-5; D is ambiguous. The ends were cut back, 4 bases at V and 1 base at J, with 8 bases in the middle. There are 14 residues in the CDR3. CDR1 and CDR2 (germline): SGHTA, FQGNSA. The CDR3 bases are TGTGCCAGCAGCTCTGGAGGGAGCAATCAGCCCCAGCATTTT. Amino acids: CASSSGGSNQPQHF.

V and J are TRBV5-6 and TRBJ1-2, with a tentative D call TRBD1 (5 bases). The germline V gene has CDR1 SGHDT and CDR2 YYEEEE. Trimming removed 4 bases at V and 5 bases at J, with 15 bases between. CDR3 size: 14 residues. This CDR3 reads CASSPPGVGYGYTF. CDR3 coding DNA: TGTGCCAGCAGCCCGCCGGGGGTAGGGTATGGCTACACCTTC.